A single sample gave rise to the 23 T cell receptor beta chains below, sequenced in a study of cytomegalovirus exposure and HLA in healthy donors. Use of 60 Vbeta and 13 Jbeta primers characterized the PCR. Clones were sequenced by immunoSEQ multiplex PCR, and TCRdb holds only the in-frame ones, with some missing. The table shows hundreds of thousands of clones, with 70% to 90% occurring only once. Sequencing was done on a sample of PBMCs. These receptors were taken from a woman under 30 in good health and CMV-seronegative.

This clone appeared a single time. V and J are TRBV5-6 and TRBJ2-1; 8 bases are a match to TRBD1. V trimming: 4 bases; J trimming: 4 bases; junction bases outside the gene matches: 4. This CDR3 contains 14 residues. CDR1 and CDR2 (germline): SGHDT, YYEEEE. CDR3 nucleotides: TGTGCCAGCAGCGACCAGGGGGCATACAATGAGCAGTTCTTC. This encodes CASSDQGAYNEQFF.

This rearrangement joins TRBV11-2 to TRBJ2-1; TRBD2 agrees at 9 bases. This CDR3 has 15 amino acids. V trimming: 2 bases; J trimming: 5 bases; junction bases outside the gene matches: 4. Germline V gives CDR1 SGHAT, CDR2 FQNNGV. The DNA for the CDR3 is TGTGCCAGCAGCTTACTAGCGGGGAGCGACAATGAGCAGTTCTTC. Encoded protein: CASSLLAGSDNEQFF.

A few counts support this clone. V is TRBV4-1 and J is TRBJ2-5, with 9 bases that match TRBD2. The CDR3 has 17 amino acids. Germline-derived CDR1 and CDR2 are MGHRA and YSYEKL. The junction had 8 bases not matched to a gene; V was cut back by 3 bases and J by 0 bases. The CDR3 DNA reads TGCGCCAGCAGCCATGGTGGGGCTAGCGGGGACCAAGAGACCCAGTACTTC. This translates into CASSHGGASGDQETQYF.

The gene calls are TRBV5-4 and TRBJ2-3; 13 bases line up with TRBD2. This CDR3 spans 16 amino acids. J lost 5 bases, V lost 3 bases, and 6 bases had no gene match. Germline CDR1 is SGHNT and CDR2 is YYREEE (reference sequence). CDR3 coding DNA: TGTGCCAGCAGCTCCGGACTAGCGGGGGTAATAGATACGCAGTATTTT. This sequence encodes CASSSGLAGVIDTQYF.

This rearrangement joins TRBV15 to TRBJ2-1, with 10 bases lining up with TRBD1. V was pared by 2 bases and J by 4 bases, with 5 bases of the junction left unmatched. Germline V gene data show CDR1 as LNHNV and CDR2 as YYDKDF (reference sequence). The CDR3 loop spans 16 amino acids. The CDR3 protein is CATSRPGQGSYNEQFF. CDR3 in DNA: TGTGCCACCAGCAGACCGGGACAGGGGAGTTACAATGAGCAGTTCTTC.

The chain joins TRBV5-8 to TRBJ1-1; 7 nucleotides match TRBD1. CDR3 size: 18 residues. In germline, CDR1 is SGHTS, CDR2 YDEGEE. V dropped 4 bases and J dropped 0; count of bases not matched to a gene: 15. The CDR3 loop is CASSRDSSVWSLNTEAFF. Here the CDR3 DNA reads TGTGCCAGCAGCCGGGACAGTTCCGTTTGGTCCCTGAACACTGAAGCTTTCTTT.

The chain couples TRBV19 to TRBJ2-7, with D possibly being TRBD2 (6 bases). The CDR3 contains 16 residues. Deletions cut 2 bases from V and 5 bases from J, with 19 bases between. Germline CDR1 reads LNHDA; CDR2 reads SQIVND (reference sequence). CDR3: CASSITAGPGKDEQYF. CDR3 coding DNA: TGTGCCAGTAGTATAACAGCGGGTCCGGGCAAGGACGAGCAGTACTTC.

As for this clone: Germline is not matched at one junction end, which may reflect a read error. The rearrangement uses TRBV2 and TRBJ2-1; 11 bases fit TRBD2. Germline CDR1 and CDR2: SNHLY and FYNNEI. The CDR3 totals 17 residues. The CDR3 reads CASIELAGAKPGGEQFF. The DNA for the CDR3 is TGTGCCAGCATTGAACTAGCGGGGGCGAAGCCCGGGGGTGAGCAGTTCTTC.

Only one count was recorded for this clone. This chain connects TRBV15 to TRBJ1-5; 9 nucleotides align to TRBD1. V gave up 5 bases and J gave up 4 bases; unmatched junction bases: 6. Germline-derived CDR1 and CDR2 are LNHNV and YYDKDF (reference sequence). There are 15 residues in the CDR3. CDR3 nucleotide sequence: TGTGCCACCAGCGGACAGGGGACTTGGAATCAGCCCCAGCATTTT. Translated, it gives CATSGQGTWNQPQHF.

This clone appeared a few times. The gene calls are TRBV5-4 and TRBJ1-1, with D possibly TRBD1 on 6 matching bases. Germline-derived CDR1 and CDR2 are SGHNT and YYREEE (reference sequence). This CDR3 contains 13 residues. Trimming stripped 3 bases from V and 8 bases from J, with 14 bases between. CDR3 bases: TGTGCCAGCAGCTCGGAAGCCGGGACAGAAGCTTTCTTT. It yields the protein CASSSEAGTEAFF.

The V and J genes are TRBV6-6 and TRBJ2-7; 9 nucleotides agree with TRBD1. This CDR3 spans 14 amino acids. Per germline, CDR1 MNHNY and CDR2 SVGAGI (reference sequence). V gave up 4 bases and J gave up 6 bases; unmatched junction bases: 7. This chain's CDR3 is CASSSGTGLLEQYF. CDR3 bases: TGTGCCAGCAGTTCCGGGACAGGGTTACTCGAGCAGTACTTC.

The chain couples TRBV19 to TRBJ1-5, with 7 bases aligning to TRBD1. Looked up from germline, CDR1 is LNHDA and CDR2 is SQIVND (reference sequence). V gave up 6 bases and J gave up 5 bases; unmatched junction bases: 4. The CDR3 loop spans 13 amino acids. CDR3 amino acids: CASSRGTDQPQHF. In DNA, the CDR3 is TGTGCCAGTAGCAGGGGGACGGATCAGCCCCAGCATTTT.

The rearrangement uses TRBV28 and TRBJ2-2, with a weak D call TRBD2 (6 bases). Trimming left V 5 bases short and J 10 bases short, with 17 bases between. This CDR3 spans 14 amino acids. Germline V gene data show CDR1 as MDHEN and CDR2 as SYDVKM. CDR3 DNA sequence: TGTGCCAGCAGTAGCAACACAAGGAGGGTGGAGCTGTTTTTT. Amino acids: CASSSNTRRVELFF.

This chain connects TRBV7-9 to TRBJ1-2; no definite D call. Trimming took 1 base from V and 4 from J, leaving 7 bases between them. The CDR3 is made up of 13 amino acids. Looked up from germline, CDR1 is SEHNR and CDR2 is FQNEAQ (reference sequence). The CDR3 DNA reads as TGTGCCAGCAGCTTAGGGGCTACCTATGGCTACACCTTC. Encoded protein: CASSLGATYGYTF.

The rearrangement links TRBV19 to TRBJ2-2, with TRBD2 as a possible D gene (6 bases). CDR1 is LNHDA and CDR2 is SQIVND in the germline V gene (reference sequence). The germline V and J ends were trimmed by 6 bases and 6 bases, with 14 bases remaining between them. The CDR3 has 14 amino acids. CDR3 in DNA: TGTGCCAGTAGCCACTTACTAGCCGCCGGGGAGCTGTTTTTT. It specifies CASSHLLAAGELFF.

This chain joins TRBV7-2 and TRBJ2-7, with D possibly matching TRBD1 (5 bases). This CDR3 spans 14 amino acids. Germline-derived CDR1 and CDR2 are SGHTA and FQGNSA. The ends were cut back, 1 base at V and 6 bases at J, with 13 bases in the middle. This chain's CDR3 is CASSLGPSQGEQYF. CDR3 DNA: TGTGCCAGCAGCTTAGGGCCCAGTCAGGGCGAGCAGTACTTC.

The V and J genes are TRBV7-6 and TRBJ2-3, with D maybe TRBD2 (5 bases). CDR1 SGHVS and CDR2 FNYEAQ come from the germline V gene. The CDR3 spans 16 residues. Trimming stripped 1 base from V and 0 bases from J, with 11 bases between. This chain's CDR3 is CASSLGTPGSTDTQYF. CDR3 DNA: TGTGCCAGCAGCTTAGGAACCCCGGGGAGCACAGATACGCAGTATTTT. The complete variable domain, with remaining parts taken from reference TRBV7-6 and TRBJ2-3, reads GAGVSQSPRYKVTKRGQDVALRCDPISGHVSLYWYRQALGQGPEFLTYFNYEAQQDKSGLPNDRFSAERPEGSISTLTIQRTEQRDSAMYRCASSLGTPGSTDTQYFGPGTRLTVL.

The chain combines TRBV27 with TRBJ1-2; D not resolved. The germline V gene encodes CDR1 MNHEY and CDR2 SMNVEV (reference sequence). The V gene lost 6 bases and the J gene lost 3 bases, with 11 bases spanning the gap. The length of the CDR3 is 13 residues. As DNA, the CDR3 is TGTGCCAGCAGCCTGACTTGGGACTATGGCTACACCTTC. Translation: CASSLTWDYGYTF.

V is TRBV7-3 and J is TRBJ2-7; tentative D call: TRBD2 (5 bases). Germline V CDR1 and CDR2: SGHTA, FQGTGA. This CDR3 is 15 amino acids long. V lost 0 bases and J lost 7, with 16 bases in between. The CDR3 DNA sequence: TGTGCCAGCAGCTTAACGCCGGGTATTCCGGGAGAGCAGTACTTC. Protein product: CASSLTPGIPGEQYF.

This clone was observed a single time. CDR3 nucleotide sequence: TGTGCCAGCAGCTTGGGTAGACAGTCCACAGATACGCAGTATTTT. It translates to CASSLGRQSTDTQYF. The chain has TRBV11-1 and TRBJ2-3, with TRBD1 as a possible D gene (5 bases). With 3 bases removed from V and 2 bases from J, the gap between germline ends came to 12 bases. The germline gives CDR1 SGHAT, CDR2 FQDESV (reference sequence). This CDR3 spans 15 amino acids. Full variable domain (missing parts from reference TRBV11-1 and TRBJ2-3): EAEVAQSPRYKITEKSQAVAFWCDPISGHATLYWYRQILGQGPELLVQFQDESVVDDSQLPKDRFSAERLKGVDSTLKIQPAELGDSAMYLCASSLGRQSTDTQYFGPGTRLTVL.

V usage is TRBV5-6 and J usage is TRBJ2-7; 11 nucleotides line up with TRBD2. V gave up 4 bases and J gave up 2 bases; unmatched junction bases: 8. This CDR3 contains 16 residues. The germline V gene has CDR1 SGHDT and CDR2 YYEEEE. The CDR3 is CASSDSGGAEPYEQYF. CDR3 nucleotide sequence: TGTGCCAGCAGCGATAGCGGGGGGGCGGAGCCCTACGAGCAGTACTTC. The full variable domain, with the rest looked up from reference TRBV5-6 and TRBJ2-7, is DAGVTQSPTHLIKTRGQQVTLRCSPKSGHDTVSWYQQALGQGPQFIFQYYEEEERQRGNFPDRFSGHQFPNYSSELNVNALLLGDSALYLCASSDSGGAEPYEQYFGPGTRLTVT.

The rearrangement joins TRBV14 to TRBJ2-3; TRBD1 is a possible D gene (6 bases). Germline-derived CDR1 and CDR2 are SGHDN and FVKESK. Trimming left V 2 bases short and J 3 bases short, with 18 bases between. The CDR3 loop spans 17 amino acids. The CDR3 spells CASSQRLQGIWTDTQYF. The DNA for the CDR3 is TGTGCCAGCAGCCAACGGCTTCAGGGGATTTGGACAGATACGCAGTATTTT.

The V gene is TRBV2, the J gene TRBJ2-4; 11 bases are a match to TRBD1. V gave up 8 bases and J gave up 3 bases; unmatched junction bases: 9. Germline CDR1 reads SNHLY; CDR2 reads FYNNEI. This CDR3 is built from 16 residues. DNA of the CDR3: TGTGCCAGCCGAGGGAGGACAGGGGGCGGCAAAAACATTCAGTACTTC. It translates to CASRGRTGGGKNIQYF. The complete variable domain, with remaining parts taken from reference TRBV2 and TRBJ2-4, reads EPEVTQTPSHQVTQMGQEVILRCVPISNHLYFYWYRQILGQKVEFLVSFYNNEISEKSEIFDDQFSVERPDGSNFTLKIRSTKLEDSAMYFCASRGRTGGGKNIQYFGAGTRLSVL.